The 17 T cell receptor beta chains below were found in one sample sequenced in a study of cytotoxic CD8 clonotypes in ibrutinib-treated CLL. Generated by immunoSEQ multiplex PCR, the TCRdb table keeps only in-frame clones and is missing some. The sample holds around 150,000 clones, more than 75% seen once. The sample was PBMCs, taken after 36 months of ibrutinib treatment. Receptors originate from a human donor with chronic lymphocytic leukemia.

This clone was observed a few times. V and J are TRBV14 and TRBJ1-1; 11 bases agree with TRBD1. The germline V gene encodes CDR1 SGHDN and CDR2 FVKESK. The J segment lost 6 bases and the V segment lost 4 bases, leaving 7 bases of the junction unmatched. The CDR3 loop spans 15 amino acids. CDR3: CASSRWGQGVSEAFF. The CDR3 DNA is TGTGCCAGCAGCCGATGGGGACAGGGGGTCTCTGAAGCTTTCTTT.

The chain carries TRBV6-5 and TRBJ2-3; 12 bases line up with TRBD1. The CDR3 loop spans 15 amino acids. The J segment lost 2 bases and the V segment lost 5 bases, leaving 2 bases of the junction unmatched. The germline V gene has CDR1 MNHEY and CDR2 SVGAGI. CDR3 protein: CASSGTGGSTDTQYF. The CDR3 nucleotides are TGTGCCAGCAGTGGGACAGGGGGCTCCACAGATACGCAGTATTTT.

The rearrangement joins TRBV30 to TRBJ1-2; no reliable D call. The CDR3 loop spans 10 amino acids. Germline V gives CDR1 GTSNPN, CDR2 SVGIG (reference sequence). The V gene lost 5 bases and the J gene lost 5 bases, with 6 bases spanning the gap. For the CDR3, the DNA is TGTGCCTGGGGCACATATGGCTACACCTTC. Translated, it gives CAWGTYGYTF.

J is TRBJ1-2 and V is TRBV28; the match to TRBD1 covers 10 bases. V was pared by 6 bases and J by 8 bases, with 9 bases of the junction left unmatched. The V gene's germline CDR1 is MDHEN and CDR2 SYDVKM. The CDR3 runs to 14 residues. The chain's CDR3 is CASRTGTGARGYTF. CDR3 coding DNA: TGTGCCAGCAGAACGGGGACAGGGGCAAGAGGCTACACCTTC.

V gene TRBV20-1 combines with J gene TRBJ2-1, with unresolved D. The CDR3 consists of 11 residues. CDR1 is DFQATT, CDR2 SNEGSKA, per germline (reference sequence). V was cut by 4 bases and J by 8 bases, with 9 bases left in between. Here the CDR3 reads CSATRSYEQFF. The CDR3 DNA reads TGCAGTGCTACGCGGAGCTATGAGCAGTTCTTC.

CDR3 loop: CASRAGRFNYGYTF. CDR3 in DNA: TGCGCCAGCAGAGCTGGAAGATTTAACTATGGCTACACCTTC. The chain carries TRBV10-2 and TRBJ1-2, with D unresolved. CDR3 length: 14 amino acids. CDR1 is WSHSY, CDR2 SAAADI, per germline. V dropped 6 bases and J dropped 1 base, with 12 bases sitting between them.

This clone has more than one count but fewer than ten. The V gene is TRBV10-1, the J gene TRBJ1-1; no definite D call. Germline CDR1 reads WNHNN; CDR2 reads SYGVQD (reference sequence). The V end lost 4 bases, the J end lost 1 base, and 7 bases lay between the germline ends. The CDR3 is made up of 13 amino acids. CDR3 DNA: TGCGCCAGCAGTGGTCTAACGAACACTGAAGCTTTCTTT. Protein sequence: CASSGLTNTEAFF.

The chain has TRBV9 and TRBJ2-1; the D gene is possibly TRBD2 (6 bases). The germline V and J ends were trimmed by 2 bases and 0 bases, with 9 bases remaining between them. Germline V gene lookup returns CDR1 SGDLS and CDR2 YYNGEE. This CDR3 has 15 amino acids. CDR3 bases: TGTGCCAGCAGCGTGGACTATAGCTCCTACAATGAGCAGTTCTTC. Translating it yields CASSVDYSSYNEQFF.

The chain is built from TRBV6-1 and TRBJ2-1, with 8 bases matching TRBD1. Germline trimming cut 4 bases from V and 4 bases from J; bases unmatched to any gene: 6. This CDR3 contains 15 residues. Per the germline V gene, CDR1 is MNHNS and CDR2 is SASEGT. Here the CDR3 DNA reads TGTGCCAGCAGTGCGACAGGGGATAGATACAATGAGCAGTTCTTC. Translation gives CASSATGDRYNEQFF.

This clone was counted a few times. The V call is TRBV6-5, the J call TRBJ1-2, with D perhaps matching TRBD1 (6 bases). This CDR3 has 12 residues. V gave up 9 bases and J gave up 4 bases, with 12 bases separating them. Germline CDR1 MNHEY, CDR2 SVGAGI. The DNA of the CDR3 is TGTGCCAGTCAGACAGGAGCCTATGGCTACACCTTC. As protein: CASQTGAYGYTF.

The rearrangement joins TRBV6-5 to TRBJ1-3; tentative D call: TRBD1 (5 bases). The CDR3 has 16 residues. Germline V CDR1 and CDR2: MNHEY, SVGAGI. V lost 2 bases, J lost 0 bases, and 11 bases lay in between. In nucleotides, the CDR3 is TGTGCCAGCAGTTACGGACATCTCAGCTCTGGAAACACCATATATTTT. Translation: CASSYGHLSSGNTIYF.

The J gene is TRBJ2-3, the V gene TRBV29-1; the D gene could be TRBD1 or TRBD2 (5 bases each). The CDR3 runs 14 residues. V was pared by 3 bases and J by 1 base, with 11 bases between. CDR1 and CDR2 from the germline V gene are SQVTM and ANQGSEA. Written as DNA, the CDR3 is TGCAGCGTTGAGTCCGGGGCCGGCACAGATACGCAGTATTTT. This codes for CSVESGAGTDTQYF.

This sequence joins TRBV23-1 and TRBJ2-5, with no clear D. TRBV23-1 is an ORF, and what it does is uncertain. The CDR3 has 13 residues. V shed 1 base and J shed 3 bases, with 6 bases lying between them. The CDR3 DNA sequence: TGCGCCAGCAGTCAATGTACGGAAGAGACCCAGTACTTC. This gives the protein CASSQCTEETQYF.

This chain joins TRBV7-9 and TRBJ1-3; unclear D gene. CDR3 length equals 14 residues. The germline CDR1 and CDR2 sequences are SEHNR and FQNEAQ (reference sequence). V lost 8 bases to trimming and J lost 0 bases, with 11 bases between them. In DNA, the CDR3 is TGTGCCAGCGGGTTAAGGAACTCTGGAAACACCATATATTTT. Protein: CASGLRNSGNTIYF.

This clone was counted a few times. The chain employs TRBV27 and TRBJ1-2, with 10 positions matching TRBD1. CDR1 is MNHEY and CDR2 is SMNVEV in the germline V gene (reference sequence). J lost 3 bases, V lost 6 bases, and 4 bases had no gene match. The CDR3 runs to 14 residues. CDR3 sequence: CASRPGQGHYGYTF. DNA of the CDR3: TGTGCCAGCAGGCCGGGACAGGGGCACTATGGCTACACCTTC.

This chain joins TRBV5-1 and TRBJ2-5, with 13 bases matching TRBD2. CDR3 size: 16 residues. V lost 6 bases, J lost 5 bases, and 10 bases stayed unmatched. CDR1 and CDR2 (germline): SGHRS, YFSETQ. CDR3 in amino acids: CASTGTSGTLGETQYF. CDR3 in DNA: TGCGCCAGCACCGGGACTAGCGGGACACTGGGGGAGACCCAGTACTTC.

The genes are TRBV6-5 and TRBJ1-2, with a possible D match to TRBD1 (5 bases). The V end was cut by 7 bases, the J end by 3 bases, with 15 bases between. The CDR3 contains 14 residues. Germline CDR1 MNHEY, CDR2 SVGAGI. CDR3 DNA: TGTGCCAGCATCCAGGGCTCCGGGGACTATGGCTACACCTTC. This sequence encodes CASIQGSGDYGYTF.